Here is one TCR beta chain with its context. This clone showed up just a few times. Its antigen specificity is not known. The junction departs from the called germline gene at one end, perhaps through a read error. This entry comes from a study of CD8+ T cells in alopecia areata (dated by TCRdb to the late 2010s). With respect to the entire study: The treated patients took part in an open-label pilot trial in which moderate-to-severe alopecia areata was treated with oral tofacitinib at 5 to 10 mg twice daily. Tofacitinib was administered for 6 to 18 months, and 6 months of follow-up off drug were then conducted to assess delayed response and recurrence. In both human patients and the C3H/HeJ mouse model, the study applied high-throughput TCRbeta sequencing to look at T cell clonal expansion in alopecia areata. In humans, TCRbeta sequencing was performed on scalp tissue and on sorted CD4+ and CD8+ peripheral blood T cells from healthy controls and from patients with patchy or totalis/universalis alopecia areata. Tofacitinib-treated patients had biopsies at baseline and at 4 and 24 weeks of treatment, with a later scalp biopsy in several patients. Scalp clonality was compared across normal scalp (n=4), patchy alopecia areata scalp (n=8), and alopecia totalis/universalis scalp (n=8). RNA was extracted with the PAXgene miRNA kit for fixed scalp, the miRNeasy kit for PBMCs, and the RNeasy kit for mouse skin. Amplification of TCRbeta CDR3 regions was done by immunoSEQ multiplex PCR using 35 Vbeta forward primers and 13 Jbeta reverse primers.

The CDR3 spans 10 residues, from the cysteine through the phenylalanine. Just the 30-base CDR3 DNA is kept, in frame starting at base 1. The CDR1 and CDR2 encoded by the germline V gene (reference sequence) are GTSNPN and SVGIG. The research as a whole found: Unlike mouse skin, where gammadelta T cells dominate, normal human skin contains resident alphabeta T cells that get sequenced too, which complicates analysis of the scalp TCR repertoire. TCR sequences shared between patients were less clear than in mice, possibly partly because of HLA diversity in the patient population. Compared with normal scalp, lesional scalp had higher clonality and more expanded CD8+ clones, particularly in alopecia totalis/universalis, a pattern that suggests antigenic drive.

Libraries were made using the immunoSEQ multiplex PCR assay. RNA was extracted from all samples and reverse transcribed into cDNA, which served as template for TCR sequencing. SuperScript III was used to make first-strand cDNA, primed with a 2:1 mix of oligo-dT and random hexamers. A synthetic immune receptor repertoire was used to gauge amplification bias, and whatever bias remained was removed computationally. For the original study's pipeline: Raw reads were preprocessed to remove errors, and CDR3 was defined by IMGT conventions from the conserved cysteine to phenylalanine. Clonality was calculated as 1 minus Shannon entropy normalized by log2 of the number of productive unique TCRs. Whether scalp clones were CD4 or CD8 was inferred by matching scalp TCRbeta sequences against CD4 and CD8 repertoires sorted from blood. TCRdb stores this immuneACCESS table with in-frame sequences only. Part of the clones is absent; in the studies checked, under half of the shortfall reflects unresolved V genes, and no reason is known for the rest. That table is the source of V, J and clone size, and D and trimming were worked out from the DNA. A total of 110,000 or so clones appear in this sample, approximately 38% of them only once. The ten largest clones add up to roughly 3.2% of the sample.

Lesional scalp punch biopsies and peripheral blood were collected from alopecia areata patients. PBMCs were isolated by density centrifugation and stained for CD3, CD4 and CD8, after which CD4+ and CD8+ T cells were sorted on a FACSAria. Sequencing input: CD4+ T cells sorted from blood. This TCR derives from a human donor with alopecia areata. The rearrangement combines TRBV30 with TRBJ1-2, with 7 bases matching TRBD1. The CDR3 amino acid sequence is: CAWSGDGTAF. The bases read TGTGCCTGGAGCGGAGATGGGACAGCCTTC.